Shown below are 8 T cell receptor beta chains from a single sample sequenced in a study of CD8+ T cells in alopecia areata. This sample's treatment: oral pan-JAK inhibitor, 5-10 mg twice daily. TCR sequencing used cDNA made by reverse transcription of extracted RNA. The repertoire was sequenced with immunoSEQ multiplex PCR; TCRdb's copy has only in-frame clones and lacks some. The data contain 150,000 to 200,000 clones, roughly 58% of them singletons. The input for sequencing was CD4+ T cells sorted from blood, taken at week 56, from a patient treated with tofacitinib. The receptors originated from a human donor with alopecia areata.

The chain is built from TRBV30 and TRBJ1-1; the D is unclear. Trimming left V 2 bases short and J 5 bases short, with 12 bases between. Germline CDR1 and CDR2: GTSNPN and SVGIG (reference sequence). The CDR3 runs to 13 residues. The CDR3 DNA is TGTGCCTGGAGTAGTTACGGGGTTACTGAAGCTTTCTTT. Translation: CAWSSYGVTEAFF. The entire variable domain, with the rest obtained from reference TRBV30 and TRBJ1-1, is as follows: SQTIHQWPATLVQPVGSPLSLECTVEGTSNPNLYWYRQAAGRGLQLLFYSVGIGQISSEVPQNLSASRPQDRQFILSSKKLLLSDSGFYLCAWSSYGVTEAFFGQGTRLTVV.

The chain couples TRBV30 to TRBJ1-4; D remains ambiguous. V lost 0 bases to trimming and J lost 8 bases, with 13 bases between them. The CDR3 runs 14 residues. The germline gives CDR1 GTSNPN, CDR2 SVGIG (reference sequence). The CDR3 here is CAWSVTATSEKLFF. As DNA, the CDR3 is TGTGCCTGGAGTGTAACGGCAACAAGCGAAAAACTGTTTTTT.

V and J are TRBV29-1 and TRBJ2-7; 10 positions match TRBD2. With V trimmed by 6 bases and J by 6 bases, 11 bases remained unmatched. The CDR3 is 14 amino acids. Germline CDR1 SQVTM, CDR2 ANQGSEA. The CDR3 sequence: CSVSAGGSSGEQYF. CDR3 in DNA: TGCAGCGTCTCAGCGGGGGGGTCTTCCGGCGAGCAGTACTTC.

Only a few counts were recorded for this clone. The chain carries TRBV18 and TRBJ1-3; TRBD1 might be the D (6 bases). This CDR3 is built from 15 residues. V was clipped by 4 bases and J by 2 bases, with 12 bases between them. Germline V CDR1 and CDR2: KGHSH, LQKENI. For the CDR3, the DNA is TGTGCCAGCTCACAGCCGGGGGCGCCTGGAAACACCATATATTTT. This codes for CASSQPGAPGNTIYF.

This chain joins TRBV30 and TRBJ2-7, with 10 bases that match TRBD1. V lost 2 bases and J lost 5; bases outside the gene matches: 6. The CDR3 is 14 amino acids. Germline V gives CDR1 GTSNPN, CDR2 SVGIG (reference sequence). CDR3 bases: TGTGCCTGGAGTCGGGACAGGGGATTCCACGAGCAGTACTTC. Translating gives CAWSRDRGFHEQYF.

The rearrangement joins TRBV5-6 to TRBJ2-5, with 7 bases identical to TRBD2. Looked up from germline, CDR1 is SGHDT and CDR2 is YYEEEE. This CDR3 contains 13 residues. V dropped 4 bases and J dropped 5; count of bases not matched to a gene: 5. The CDR3 sequence: CASSSGTEETQYF. The CDR3 DNA is TGTGCCAGCAGCAGCGGGACTGAGGAGACCCAGTACTTC.

J is TRBJ2-5 and V is TRBV5-4; D possibly matches TRBD1 or TRBD2 (5 bases each). The better agreement between TRBJ2-7 and the DNA end casts doubt on the J call. The length of the CDR3 is 13 residues. The germline CDR1 and CDR2 sequences are SGHNT and YYREEE (reference sequence). CDR3: CASSLGGSDEQYF. In nucleotides, the CDR3 is TGTGCCAGCAGCTTGGGGGGGTCCGACGAGCAGTACTTC.

The rearrangement uses TRBV7-6 and TRBJ2-7, with D perhaps matching TRBD1 (5 bases). The CDR3 is made up of 15 amino acids. Trimming stripped 2 bases from V and 0 bases from J, with 11 bases between. Germline-derived CDR1 and CDR2 are SGHVS and FNYEAQ. The CDR3 loop is CASSLRGGNSYEQYF. CDR3 coding DNA: TGTGCCAGCAGCTTAAGGGGCGGAAACTCCTACGAGCAGTACTTC. Using reference TRBV7-6 and TRBJ2-7 for the parts outside the CDR3, the full variable domain is GAGVSQSPRYKVTKRGQDVALRCDPISGHVSLYWYRQALGQGPEFLTYFNYEAQQDKSGLPNDRFSAERPEGSISTLTIQRTEQRDSAMYRCASSLRGGNSYEQYFGPGTRLTVT.